This TCR beta chain was sequenced during a study of blood T cells in healthy people across ages. Together with a sample-barcoded 5' primer, a J-beta primer mix was included in a second PCR lasting about 7 to 12 cycles. Every cDNA molecule bore a tag from a template-switch adaptor containing 12 random nucleotides. MiXCR, run by TCRdb on the 5' RACE reads, gives a single entry per CDR3 protein. Of some 1.7 million distinct CDR3 sequences in the sample, approximately 30% are singletons; the top ten hold 7.7%. Researchers report isolating at least 6.5 million PBMCs per sample. Per germline, CDR1 SGHAT and CDR2 FQNNGV. The CDR3 runs to 16 residues. The junction had 5 bases not matched to a gene; V was cut back by 0 bases and J by 6 bases. General study results and limits: Reliance upon unsorted PBMCs precluded definitive naive versus antigen-experienced comparison.

This clonotype came up many times. As yet, its antigen is unknown. What was sequenced was blood. This receptor was identified in a woman aged 30 to 39 in good health. The chain links TRBV11-2 to TRBJ2-7, with 13 bases matching TRBD2. Written as DNA, the CDR3 is TGTGCCAGCAGCTTAGATCGGAGACTAGCGGGAGGCGAGCAGTACTTC. Its protein product is CASSLDRRLAGGEQYF.